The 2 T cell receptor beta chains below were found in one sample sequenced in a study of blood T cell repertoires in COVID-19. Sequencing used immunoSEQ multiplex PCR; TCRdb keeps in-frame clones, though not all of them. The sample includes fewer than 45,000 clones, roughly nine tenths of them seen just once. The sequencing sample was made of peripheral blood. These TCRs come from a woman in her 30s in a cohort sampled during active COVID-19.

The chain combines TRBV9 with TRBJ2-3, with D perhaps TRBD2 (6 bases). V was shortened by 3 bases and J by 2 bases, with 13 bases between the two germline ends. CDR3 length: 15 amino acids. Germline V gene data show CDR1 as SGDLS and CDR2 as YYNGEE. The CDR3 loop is CASSGLAGITDTQYF. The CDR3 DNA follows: TGTGCCAGCAGCGGACTCGCGGGGATCACAGATACGCAGTATTTT.

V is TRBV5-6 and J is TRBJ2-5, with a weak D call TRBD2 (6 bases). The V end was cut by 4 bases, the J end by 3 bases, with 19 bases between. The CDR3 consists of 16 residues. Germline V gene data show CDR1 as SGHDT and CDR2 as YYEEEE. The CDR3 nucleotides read TGTGCCAGCAGCGACCGGCGGGGCCTACGCAAAGAGACCCAGTACTTC. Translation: CASSDRRGLRKETQYF.